This T cell receptor beta chain comes out of a study of T cells after yellow fever vaccination. Study-level points and caveats: Any FACS-sorted repertoire could hold abundant clonotypes that contaminate it from the bulk population.

The germline gives CDR1 MGHDK, CDR2 SYGVNS. The CDR3 loop spans 14 amino acids. V was pared by 6 bases and J by 6 bases, with 10 bases of the junction left unmatched. Synthesis of TCR cDNA relied on 5'RACE template switching, which attached a universal primer site and UMIs. TCRdb re-called the 5' RACE reads with MiXCR, one entry per CDR3 protein. The sample comprises approximately 510,000 distinct CDR3 sequences, about a fifth of which are singletons, and roughly a sixth rests with the top ten. This clonotype was counted between two and nine times. Its matching antigen is unknown. The source material was PBMCs, sampled roughly 20 days after the first yellow fever vaccination. This clonotype was sampled from a man aged 18 to 30 who received the YFV17D yellow fever vaccine. V usage is TRBV25-1 and J usage is TRBJ1-1; 7 positions match TRBD1. DNA for the CDR3: TGTGCCAGCAGGCTGACAGGGTCAGGATCTGAAGCTTTCTTT. Translated, it gives CASRLTGSGSEAFF.